The 20 T cell receptor beta chains below come from one sample, sequenced in a study of T cell changes during pregnancy in multiple sclerosis. Profiled with immunoSEQ multiplex PCR; TCRdb holds only in-frame clones, not every one. Among tens of thousands of clones listed, nearly 90% were seen once. Material: peripheral blood, obtained after pregnancy. The receptors derive from a female donor in good health, enrolled as a control in a pregnancy study.

The chain couples TRBV7-9 to TRBJ2-2; 10 nucleotides match TRBD1. The CDR3 has 14 amino acids. V shed 4 bases and J 4 bases; nucleotides not matched to a gene: 0. Germline CDR1 is SEHNR and CDR2 is FQNEAQ (reference sequence). The CDR3 DNA sequence: TGTGCCAGCAGCTGGACAGGGGGCACCGGGGAGCTGTTTTTT. It codes for CASSWTGGTGELFF. Full variable domain (remainder filled in from reference TRBV7-9 and TRBJ2-2): DTGVSQNPRHKITKRGQNVTFRCDPISEHNRLYWYRQTLGQGPEFLTYFQNEAQLEKSRLLSDRFSAERPKGSFSTLEIQRTEQGDSAMYLCASSWTGGTGELFFGEGSRLTVL.

This chain joins TRBV28 and TRBJ1-1; 8 bases are a match to TRBD1. V was clipped by 2 bases and J by 1 base; unmatched bases: 6. The CDR3 runs to 16 residues. Germline values: CDR1 MDHEN, CDR2 SYDVKM. The CDR3 loop reads CASSLLGQGANTEAFF. The CDR3 region has the DNA TGTGCCAGCAGTTTACTTGGACAGGGAGCGAACACTGAAGCTTTCTTT.

J is TRBJ1-2 and V is TRBV27, with 8 positions matching TRBD1. The CDR3 contains 12 residues. Germline V gene lookup returns CDR1 MNHEY and CDR2 SMNVEV (reference sequence). V lost 3 bases to trimming and J lost 13 bases; unmatched junction nucleotides: 7. The CDR3 is CASSFTDRAATF. CDR3 nucleotide sequence: TGTGCCAGCAGTTTCACGGACAGGGCGGCCACCTTC.

This clone has just a few counts. CDR3 region: CASSLGGRALYEQYF. CDR3 sequence (DNA): TGTGCCAGCAGCTTAGGAGGGAGGGCCTTATACGAGCAGTACTTC. The rearrangement uses TRBV7-2 and TRBJ2-7, with TRBD2 matching over 7 bases. V lost 1 base to trimming and J lost 4 bases; unmatched junction nucleotides: 7. This CDR3 spans 15 amino acids. Germline assignment: CDR1 SGHTA and CDR2 FQGNSA.

A single count supports this clone. This chain connects TRBV27 to TRBJ1-1; 7 nucleotides agree with TRBD1. The ends lost 3 bases at V and 0 bases at J; junction bases unmatched: 4. The CDR3 sequence is 15 residues long. Per germline, CDR1 MNHEY and CDR2 SMNVEV (reference sequence). The CDR3: CASSFRGELNTEAFF. CDR3 bases: TGTGCCAGCAGTTTCAGGGGGGAGTTGAACACTGAAGCTTTCTTT.

This clone was detected only once. The V gene is TRBV27, the J gene TRBJ1-6, with a weak D call TRBD1 (6 bases). Trimming took off 4 bases at V and 3 bases at J, with 13 bases between the two ends. Germline lookup yields CDR1 MNHEY and CDR2 SMNVEV (reference sequence). The CDR3 loop spans 16 amino acids. The CDR3 nucleotides read TGTGCCAGCAGTTGGGGCGGACAGCTCTATAATTCACCCCTCCACTTT. Translating gives CASSWGGQLYNSPLHF.

The chain has TRBV4-2 and TRBJ1-4; 9 bases line up with TRBD1. Germline CDR1 LGHNA, CDR2 YNFKEQ. Trimming cost V 1 base and J 5 bases; bases outside gene matches: 14. The CDR3 spans 19 residues. The CDR3 protein is CASSQGGTGRGEYNEKLFF. Written as DNA, the CDR3 is TGTGCCAGCAGCCAAGGGGGGACAGGGAGAGGGGAATACAATGAAAAACTGTTTTTT.

The chain recombines TRBV6-1 with TRBJ2-1; D is unresolved. The CDR3 covers 12 residues. V was cut by 4 bases and J by 8 bases, with 9 bases left in between. Germline assignment: CDR1 MNHNS and CDR2 SASEGT. The CDR3, as DNA: TGTGCCAGCAGTGCCCTAGAGGATGAGCAGTTCTTC. Translated: CASSALEDEQFF.

The chain joins TRBV7-6 to TRBJ2-7, with D perhaps TRBD2 (6 bases). Germline assignment: CDR1 SGHVS and CDR2 FNYEAQ. This CDR3 spans 14 amino acids. Trimming took 4 bases from V and 3 from J, leaving 13 bases between them. The chain's CDR3 is CASSYAPGDYEQYF. The DNA for the CDR3 is TGTGCCAGCAGCTATGCTCCGGGGGACTACGAGCAGTACTTC. The whole variable domain, remainder taken from reference TRBV7-6 and TRBJ2-7, is GAGVSQSPRYKVTKRGQDVALRCDPISGHVSLYWYRQALGQGPEFLTYFNYEAQQDKSGLPNDRFSAERPEGSISTLTIQRTEQRDSAMYRCASSYAPGDYEQYFGPGTRLTVT.

In the case of this clone: The junction shows a germline mismatch at one end, possibly a read error. The chain carries TRBV10-3 and TRBJ1-5; TRBD1 matches at 9 bases. Germline assignment: CDR1 ENHRY and CDR2 SYGVKD. This CDR3 is 16 amino acids long. The CDR3 DNA reads TGTGCCATCGACAGGGGGGCAGGGCAGCCCAATCCGCCCCAGCATTTT. Encoded protein: CAIDRGAGQPNPPQHF.

V usage is TRBV10-3 and J usage is TRBJ1-2, with TRBD1 matching over 9 bases. Germline loops: CDR1 ENHRY, CDR2 SYGVKD. Trimming removed 3 bases from V and 3 bases from J; junction bases left unmatched: 5. CDR3 length: 15 residues. CDR3 loop: CAISETTGGHYGYTF. As DNA, the CDR3 is TGTGCCATCAGTGAAACTACAGGGGGCCACTATGGCTACACCTTC.

This chain connects TRBV5-4 to TRBJ1-5, with a weak D call TRBD1 (5 bases). Trimming removed 3 bases at V and 1 base at J, with 8 bases between. The germline CDR1 and CDR2 sequences are SGHNT and YYREEE (reference sequence). The CDR3 runs to 14 residues. The CDR3 loop reads CASSYQGSNQPQHF. CDR3 nucleotide sequence: TGTGCCAGCAGCTACCAGGGAAGCAATCAGCCCCAGCATTTT.

V gene TRBV5-1 combines with J gene TRBJ2-5, with 13 bases lining up with TRBD2. V lost 3 bases to trimming and J lost 5 bases; unmatched junction nucleotides: 4. The CDR3 contains 15 residues. CDR1 is SGHRS and CDR2 is YFSETQ in the germline V gene. CDR3 amino acids: CASSSTSGGLETQYF. CDR3 DNA sequence: TGCGCCAGCAGCTCGACTAGCGGGGGGTTGGAGACCCAGTACTTC.

The rearrangement links TRBV13 to TRBJ1-3; D is undetermined. Germline values: CDR1 PRHDT, CDR2 FYEKMQ (reference sequence). V lost 5 bases and J lost 0, with 17 bases in between. This CDR3 has 17 residues. The CDR3 nucleotides read TGTGCCAGCAGCCGAAGAACTATTAAAGACTCTGGAAACACCATATATTTT. Amino acid sequence: CASSRRTIKDSGNTIYF.

This CDR3 reads CASSFLAGTNYEQYF. The CDR3 region has the DNA TGTGCCAGCAGTTTCCTAGCCGGGACAAACTACGAGCAGTACTTC. The V gene is TRBV28, the J gene TRBJ2-7, with D perhaps matching TRBD1 (6 bases). V lost 3 bases to trimming and J lost 3 bases, with 15 bases between them. The length of the CDR3 is 15 residues. Germline CDR1 is MDHEN and CDR2 is SYDVKM.

This chain joins TRBV28 and TRBJ2-7; TRBD1 might be the D (6 bases). CDR3 length: 16 residues. V was trimmed by 7 bases and J by 2 bases, leaving 21 bases between them. Germline V gives CDR1 MDHEN, CDR2 SYDVKM. The chain's CDR3 is CASTPATTGNAYEQYF. CDR3 bases: TGTGCCAGCACCCCCGCTACTACAGGGAATGCCTACGAGCAGTACTTC. Full variable domain (remainder filled in from reference TRBV28 and TRBJ2-7): DVKVTQSSRYLVKRTGEKVFLECVQDMDHENMFWYRQDPGLGLRLIYFSYDVKMKEKGDIPEGYSVSREKKERFSLILESASTNQTSMYLCASTPATTGNAYEQYFGPGTRLTVT.

The genes are TRBV4-3 and TRBJ1-4; D uncertain. The CDR3 consists of 16 residues. CDR1 is LGHNA, CDR2 YSLEER, per germline. The V end was cut by 0 bases, the J end by 5 bases, with 13 bases between. The CDR3 region is CASSQDEEGVNEKLFF. The CDR3 DNA is TGCGCCAGCAGCCAAGACGAGGAGGGTGTGAATGAAAAACTGTTTTTT.

The CDR3 sequence is CASSPSGGNNEQFF. The CDR3 nucleotides are TGTGCCAGCTCACCGTCTGGGGGGAACAATGAGCAGTTCTTC. The V gene is TRBV18, the J gene TRBJ2-1; D is perhaps TRBD2 (6 bases). This CDR3 has 14 amino acids. Germline V gives CDR1 KGHSH, CDR2 LQKENI. Trimming took 3 bases from V and 5 from J, leaving 11 bases between them.

The chain combines TRBV15 with TRBJ1-6; weak D call: TRBD1 (5 bases). Germline CDR1 and CDR2: LNHNV and YYDKDF (reference sequence). Deletions cut 0 bases from V and 0 bases from J, with 12 bases between. The CDR3 extends over 18 amino acids. Here the CDR3 DNA reads TGTGCCACCAGCAGAGAATTACAGGCGAGCTCCTATAATTCACCCCTCCACTTT. Amino acids: CATSRELQASSYNSPLHF.

This rearrangement joins TRBV20-1 to TRBJ2-1; a weak D match, TRBD2 (5 bases). The germline V and J ends were trimmed by 6 bases and 3 bases, with 6 bases remaining between them. Germline assignment: CDR1 DFQATT and CDR2 SNEGSKA (reference sequence). This CDR3 has 11 residues. CDR3 sequence (DNA): TGCAGTGCCCGGGACTACAATGAGCAGTTCTTC. Translated, it gives CSARDYNEQFF.